A single sample gave rise to the 10 T cell receptor beta chains below, sequenced in a study of shared clonotypes between healthy human individuals. The method was immunoSEQ multiplex PCR; TCRdb's version includes in-frame clones alone and lacks a portion of them. The sample has more than 2 million clones, 85% to 95% seen once. Sequencing was carried out using naive CD4+ T cells sorted from blood. Subset: CD45RA+ positively selected. The receptors come from a man aged 18-30 years in good health.

This clone came up once. The rearrangement uses TRBV19 and TRBJ1-6; TRBD1 matches 7 bases. Germline assignment: CDR1 LNHDA and CDR2 SQIVND (reference sequence). The CDR3 consists of 16 residues. With 6 bases clipped from V and 7 bases from J, the junction kept 12 bases outside the gene matches. CDR3 loop: CASRTTRDSLNSPLHF. The CDR3 DNA is TGTGCCAGTAGAACGACCAGGGACAGCTTGAATTCACCCCTCCACTTT.

The V gene is TRBV6-6, the J gene TRBJ2-7; no reliable D call. Looked up from germline, CDR1 is MNHNY and CDR2 is SVGAGI (reference sequence). V was shortened by 0 bases and J by 2 bases, with 11 bases between the two germline ends. This CDR3 region has 15 residues. The CDR3: CASSYSPRTTYEQYF. CDR3 nucleotides: TGTGCCAGCAGTTACTCACCCAGGACGACCTACGAGCAGTACTTC.

In regard to this clone: The same CDR3 also results from other DNA sequences found in this sample. This sequence joins TRBV6-6 and TRBJ1-1; D not certain. Germline V lookup: CDR1 MNHNY, CDR2 SVGAGI (reference sequence). There are 12 residues in the CDR3. V lost 2 bases, J lost 4 bases, and 5 bases lay in between. The chain's CDR3 is CASSYVGTEAFF. The CDR3 DNA follows: TGTGCCAGCAGTTACGTGGGCACTGAAGCTTTCTTT.

Concerning this clone: The same CDR3 arises from other DNA sequences in this sample as well. V gene TRBV20-1 combines with J gene TRBJ2-3, with D hard to call. The V gene lost 5 bases and the J gene lost 6 bases, with 3 bases spanning the gap. The CDR3 spans 9 residues. Germline values: CDR1 DFQATT, CDR2 SNEGSKA (reference sequence). CDR3 bases: TGCAGTGCTCCCGATACGCAGTATTTT. It encodes CSAPDTQYF.

This clone was seen only once. The chain uses TRBV28 and TRBJ2-3; D possibly corresponds to TRBD2 (7 bases). Looked up from germline, CDR1 is MDHEN and CDR2 is SYDVKM. CDR3 size: 14 residues. The V gene lost 6 bases and the J gene lost 6 bases, with 16 bases spanning the gap. The CDR3 DNA is TGTGCCAGCAGGGGGGCCGGGAGGTGGGATACGCAGTATTTT. Its translation: CASRGAGRWDTQYF.

CDR3 nucleotide sequence: TGTGCCAGCAGCTTGGGCAGGGCTGATTCACCCCTCCACTTT. It translates to CASSLGRADSPLHF. The chain has TRBV5-5 and TRBJ1-6, with TRBD1 as a possible D gene (5 bases). The germline gives CDR1 SGHKS, CDR2 YYEKEE (reference sequence). V was shortened by 0 bases and J by 8 bases, with 9 bases between the two germline ends. The CDR3 extends over 14 amino acids.

Worth noting for this clone: The identical CDR3 is also encoded by other nucleotide sequences in the sample. This chain links TRBV5-1 with TRBJ2-3; D is possibly TRBD2 (5 bases). Germline V gene lookup returns CDR1 SGHRS and CDR2 YFSETQ. This CDR3 has 14 amino acids. V lost 4 bases and J 2 bases, leaving 11 bases between the germline ends. The CDR3 spells CASSVREYTDTQYF. For the CDR3, the DNA is TGCGCCAGCAGCGTGAGGGAATACACAGATACGCAGTATTTT.

This chain connects TRBV25-1 to TRBJ2-7; 9 positions match TRBD1. With V trimmed by 1 base and J by 3 bases, 1 base remained unmatched. The germline V gene has CDR1 MGHDK and CDR2 SYGVNS. This CDR3 contains 14 residues. In DNA form, the CDR3 reads TGTGCCAGCAGTGAATCGGGACAGGGCTACGAGCAGTACTTC. Its translation is CASSESGQGYEQYF.

The J gene is TRBJ2-4, the V gene TRBV30; D ambiguous. The germline gives CDR1 GTSNPN, CDR2 SVGIG (reference sequence). The length of the CDR3 is 15 residues. Trimming pared 1 base from V and 0 bases from J, leaving 10 bases between. CDR3 in amino acids: CAWSARSIAKNIQYF. In DNA form, the CDR3 reads TGTGCCTGGAGTGCTAGATCTATAGCCAAAAACATTCAGTACTTC.

The chain joins TRBV27 to TRBJ2-7, with TRBD2 identical over 11 bases. V lost 4 bases, J lost 3 bases, and 5 bases stayed unmatched. The length of the CDR3 is 15 residues. Looked up from germline, CDR1 is MNHEY and CDR2 is SMNVEV (reference sequence). The CDR3 region is CASSSPLAGVYEQYF. The CDR3 nucleotides read TGTGCCAGCAGTTCCCCACTAGCGGGGGTCTACGAGCAGTACTTC.